A selection of T cell receptor beta chains follows, all from one sample in a study of control samples from healthy donors and cancer patients. Data came from immunoSEQ multiplex PCR; TCRdb stores just in-frame clones and leaves some out. The sample lists about 80,000 clones; about 88% were seen once. Sequencing was done on a sample of blood. The receptors originated from a woman aged 50 to 60 in good health. Both conserved end residues are part of each CDR3. The D gene is left open where the match is weak. A clone size is listed for some rows: how often the clone was seen (once, few, many), or a class if it is expanded.

TRBV2	NA	NA	TRBJ2-6	17	CASSEEGVGTGANVLTF	TGTGCCAGCAGTGAAGAAGGGGTGGGCACTGGGGCCAACGTCCTGACTTTC
TRBV29-1	NA	TRBD1	TRBJ1-2	12	CSEGQGSEGYTF	TGCAGCGAAGGACAGGGGTCGGAAGGCTACACCTTC
TRBV5-1	NA	TRBD1	TRBJ2-6	18	CASSLTGTGGGGANVLTF	TGCGCCAGCAGCTTGACCGGGACAGGGGGTGGTGGGGCCAACGTCCTGACTTTC
TRBV6-5	NA	NA	TRBJ1-2	14	CASSFTGRYYGYTF	TGTGCCAGCAGTTTCACAGGACGGTACTATGGCTACACCTTC
TRBV5-3	NA	NA	TRBJ1-2	10	CARRGGGYTF	TGTGCCAGAAGGGGCGGGGGCTACACCTTC
TRBV14	NA	NA	TRBJ1-2	15	CASSHPNGGNYGYTF	TGTGCCAGCAGCCACCCTAATGGGGGGAACTATGGCTACACCTTC
TRBV3-1/TRBV3-2	NA	NA	TRBJ2-4	16	CASSQTVSLSKNIQYF	TGTGCCAGCAGCCAAACGGTTTCCTTATCCAAAAACATTCAGTACTTC
TRBV6-5	NA	NA	TRBJ1-1	13	CASSHEGRNEAFF	TGTGCCAGCAGCCACGAGGGACGGAATGAAGCTTTCTTT
TRBV25-1	NA	TRBD1	TRBJ1-2	15	CASSDSSTGARGYTF	TGTGCCAGCAGTGATTCCTCGACAGGGGCTAGGGGCTACACCTTC
TRBV14	NA	NA	TRBJ1-1	14	CASSPLGRNTEAFF	TGTGCCAGCAGCCCCCTTGGACGGAACACTGAAGCTTTCTTT
TRBV3-1/TRBV3-2	NA	TRBD1	TRBJ1-4	19	CASSQDPVMSETGDEKLFF	TGTGCCAGCAGCCAAGATCCCGTAATGAGTGAGACAGGGGATGAAAAACTGTTTTTT
TRBV24-1	NA	NA	TRBJ2-7	12	CATPDQLYEQYF	TGTGCCACCCCGGACCAGCTCTACGAGCAGTACTTC
TRBV15	NA	TRBD2	TRBJ2-1	17	CATSRDLGSGGAREQFF	TGTGCCACCAGCAGAGATCTGGGTAGCGGGGGGGCAAGGGAGCAGTTCTTC
TRBV5-6	NA	TRBD1	TRBJ2-1	15	CATLDSGQGGGEQFF	TGTGCCACCCTGGACTCGGGACAGGGGGGGGGTGAGCAGTTCTTC
TRBV5-4	NA	NA	TRBJ2-3	13	CASSFMGTDTQYF	TGTGCCAGCAGCTTCATGGGCACAGATACGCAGTATTTT
TRBV15	NA	NA	TRBJ2-7	13	CATSRTLSYEQYF	TGTGCCACCAGCAGGACGCTCTCCTACGAGCAGTACTTC
TRBV24-1	NA	TRBD2	TRBJ2-3	15	CATRPGGGITDTQYF	TGTGCCACCAGACCTGGGGGGGGAATCACAGATACGCAGTATTTT
TRBV11-2	NA	TRBD1	TRBJ1-1	14	CASSGGQGNTEAFF	TGTGCCAGCAGCGGGGGACAGGGGAACACTGAAGCTTTCTTT
TRBV6-1	NA	NA	TRBJ1-2	13	CASSDRAGLGYTF	TGTGCCAGCAGTGATCGGGCAGGGCTTGGCTACACCTTC
TRBV28	NA	TRBD1	TRBJ2-7	14	CASSWTGRLWEQYF	TGTGCCAGCAGTTGGACAGGGAGGTTGTGGGAGCAGTACTTC
TRBV7-2	few	NA	TRBJ2-1	12	CASSIDSSRPFF	TGTGCCAGCAGCATTGACAGCTCTCGACCGTTCTTC
TRBV5-4	NA	NA	TRBJ1-1	13	CASSPLPGTEAFF	TGTGCCAGCAGTCCCCTTCCGGGCACTGAAGCTTTCTTT
TRBV6-6	NA	NA	TRBJ1-1	15	CARNKKRGGNTEAFF	TGTGCCAGAAACAAAAAGCGGGGGGGGAACACTGAAGCTTTCTTT
TRBV30	NA	NA	TRBJ1-2	14	CAWSVFPRDYGYTF	TGTGCCTGGAGTGTATTTCCCCGTGACTATGGCTACACCTTC
TRBV6-5	NA	NA	TRBJ2-7	13	CASSYRQRYEQYF	TGTGCCAGCAGTTATCGACAGCGCTACGAGCAGTACTTC
TRBV24-1	NA	NA	TRBJ1-2	13	CATSDRDFSGYTF	TGTGCCACCAGTGACCGGGACTTTTCTGGCTACACCTTC
TRBV6-5	NA	TRBD1	TRBJ1-3	15	CASSRTGRSGNTIYF	TGTGCCAGCAGTAGGACAGGACGCTCTGGAAACACCATATATTTT
TRBV5-6	NA	TRBD1	TRBJ1-3	15	CASRFAGTGGNTIYF	TGTGCCAGCAGGTTCGCCGGGACAGGAGGAAACACCATATATTTT
TRBV7-9	NA	NA	TRBJ2-3	10	CASSSRTQYF	TGTGCCAGCAGCTCCCGGACGCAGTATTTT
TRBV30	NA	NA	TRBJ1-5	14	CAWSVRQGNQPQHF	TGTGCCTGGAGTGTACGTCAGGGGAATCAGCCCCAGCATTTT
TRBV10-2	NA	NA	TRBJ2-7	13	CASASRGIYEQYF	TGCGCCAGCGCCAGTCGGGGGATCTACGAGCAGTACTTC
TRBV5-1	NA	NA	TRBJ2-3	16	CASSFSGSARTDTQYF	TGCGCCAGCAGCTTTTCGGGGTCGGCGAGAACAGATACGCAGTATTTT
TRBV7-8	NA	NA	TRBJ2-7	17	CASSSVSSERVKSEQYF	TGTGCCAGCAGTTCAGTAAGTTCAGAAAGAGTTAAATCCGAGCAGTACTTC
TRBV2	NA	NA	TRBJ2-3	15	CASSEDRIYTGTQYF	TGTGCCAGCAGTGAAGACAGGATCTACACAGGTACGCAGTATTTT
TRBV18	NA	NA	TRBJ2-2	18	CASSLGKQGTISTGELFF	TGTGCCAGCTCACTGGGAAAACAGGGAACTATTAGCACCGGGGAGCTGTTTTTT
TRBV25-1	NA	NA	TRBJ2-6	16	CASSVSRGSGANVLTF	TGTGCCAGCAGTGTTTCCCGGGGGAGCGGGGCCAACGTCCTGACTTTC
TRBV2	NA	NA	TRBJ2-7	13	CASSPRGDYEQYF	TGTGCCAGCAGCCCAAGAGGGGACTACGAGCAGTACTTC
TRBV7-9	once	NA	TRBJ2-3	14	CASSLGWTFSTQYF	TGTGCCAGCAGTCTAGGGTGGACATTCTCTACGCAGTATTTT
TRBV27	NA	NA	TRBJ2-3	14	CASSPPPVADTQYF	TGTGCCAGCAGTCCCCCCCCCGTCGCGGATACGCAGTATTTT
TRBV7-6	many	NA	TRBJ1-3	14	CASRLGGGRNTIYF	TGTGCCAGCAGGTTGGGAGGCGGGAGAAACACCATATATTTT
TRBV4-1	NA	NA	TRBJ2-2	16	CASSQDGDINTGELFF	TGCGCCAGCAGCCAAGATGGAGACATTAACACCGGGGAGCTGTTTTTT
TRBV12-3/TRBV12-4	few	NA	TRBJ1-2	11	CASGPNYGYTF	TGTGCCAGCGGACCTAACTATGGCTACACCTTC
TRBV21-1	NA	NA	TRBJ1-2	12	CASSPGHNGYTF	TGTGCCAGCAGCCCGGGACATAACGGCTACACCTTC
TRBV13	NA	NA	TRBJ1-1	13	CASSFTRNTEAFF	TGTGCCAGCAGCTTCACACGGAACACTGAAGCTTTCTTT
TRBV7-8	once	NA	TRBJ1-2	14	CASSQGRFQYGYTF	TGTGCCAGCAGCCAAGGGAGATTTCAATATGGCTACACCTTC